Sequencing of this T cell receptor beta chain was carried out in a study of blood T cells in healthy people across ages. Points from the study as a whole: Naive T cell percentage strongly correlated with TCR beta diversity. Roughly linear age-related decline in beta diversity appeared, significant by age around 42. Possibly confounding the expanded clonotype changes was the fact that donor CMV status was unknown. It was held that the diversity estimates obtained from one million T cells were underestimates.

CDR3 size: 15 residues. Germline CDR1 is MNHEY and CDR2 is SMNVEV (reference sequence). V shed 0 bases and J 8 bases; nucleotides not matched to a gene: 6. This clonotype showed up just a few times. As yet, its antigen is unknown. Since a much larger clone is just one base distant, this may be a read error. Primed by a sample-barcoded 5' primer and a J-beta primer mix, a second PCR proceeded for about 7 to 11 cycles. TCRdb reprocessed the 5' RACE reads with MiXCR, giving one entry per CDR3 protein. The sample records some 900,000 distinct CDR3 sequences, under 30% being singletons. This chain joins TRBV27 and TRBJ2-1; 8 nucleotides align to TRBD1. Sequencing input: blood. This receptor was obtained from an elderly woman in good health. CDR3 loop: CASSLSRTGSYEQFF. The CDR3 bases are TGTGCCAGCAGTTTATCCCGGACAGGGAGCTATGAGCAGTTCTTC.